This T cell receptor (beta chain) was documented in a study of control samples from healthy donors and cancer patients. Sequencing used immunoSEQ multiplex PCR; TCRdb keeps in-frame clones, though not all of them. The data hold approximately 150,000 clones, with about 90% observed a single time. Germline V gives CDR1 LNHDA, CDR2 SQIVND (reference sequence). The CDR3 covers 14 residues. V lost 8 bases to trimming and J lost 2 bases, with 10 bases between them. The rearrangement joins TRBV19 to TRBJ2-6, with D possibly TRBD1 on 6 matching bases. Sequencing used blood. This sequence was found in a man between 18 and 35 years old in good health. The CDR3 DNA sequence: TGTGCCAGTGGAGCAGGGGCTGGGGCCAACGTCCTGACTTTC. Encoded protein: CASGAGAGANVLTF.